This TCR beta chain is drawn from a study of persistence of HIV-infected CD4 T cells. The immunoSEQ assay was version 4, run in survey mode. Clones were sequenced by immunoSEQ multiplex PCR, and TCRdb holds only the in-frame ones, with some missing. The sample includes some 21,000 clones, around 82% of them seen just once. Of note for this clone: Its target is unknown.

Germline V lookup: CDR1 LNHDA, CDR2 SQIVND (reference sequence). This CDR3 contains 15 residues. With 7 bases clipped from V and 4 bases from J, the junction kept 10 bases outside the gene matches. The stimulus was lysate of CMV-infected fibroblasts, 8.5 to 10 ug/mL. Sorting selected CD4+ T cells upregulating both CD40 ligand and CD69. The source was CD4+ T cells sorted from PBMCs after approximately 20-hour stimulation, collected from a patient who received antiretroviral therapy. The rearrangement links TRBV19 to TRBJ2-1, with 7 bases identical to TRBD2. The receptor's source is an adult man with HIV who was CMV-seropositive. CDR3 loop: CASNLRQGGYNEQFF. CDR3 DNA: TGTGCCAGTAATCTGCGGCAGGGAGGGTACAATGAGCAGTTCTTC.